This TCR beta chain is from a study of blood T cells in healthy people across ages. About the study: Template switching picked up about one barcoded beta molecule for each two T cells. Whole-study findings and limits: PBMCs went unsorted, and a conclusive naive versus antigen-experienced comparison was therefore prevented.

The CDR3 runs 14 residues. Germline trimming cut 6 bases from V and 7 bases from J; bases unmatched to any gene: 13. Germline V gene lookup returns CDR1 DFQATT and CDR2 SNEGSKA (reference sequence). On this clonotype: The antigen is undetermined.

Together with a sample-barcoded 5' primer, a J-beta primer mix was included in a second PCR lasting about 6 to 11 cycles. Sequencing yielded, for each sample, at least 3 million paired-end reads carrying CDR3. A single record per CDR3 protein comes from TCRdb applying MiXCR to the 5' RACE reads. The sample has approximately 690,000 distinct CDR3 sequences; around 41% are singletons. The sample comprised blood. The clonotype originates from an elderly man in good health. The chain uses TRBV20-1 and TRBJ2-7; 9 bases are shared with TRBD2. In DNA, the CDR3 is TGCAGTGCACCTCCTAGCGGGAATTGGGATGAGCAGTACTTC. This translates into CSAPPSGNWDEQYF.